This T cell receptor beta chain came from a study of blood T cells in healthy people across ages. Study in general: The capture of about one barcoded beta molecule per two T cells was achieved by template switching. Whole-study results and caveats: It was not known whether donors were CMV positive (a possible confounder of expanded clonotype changes).

This CDR3 has 22 amino acids. Germline CDR1 reads LGHNA; CDR2 reads YNFKEQ. J was trimmed by 3 bases and V by 3 bases; bases with no gene match: 23. A note on this clonotype: Its antigen is undetermined.

Together with a sample-barcoded 5' primer, a J-beta primer mix was included in a second PCR lasting roughly 7 to 11 cycles. Via MiXCR, TCRdb re-called the 5' RACE reads, giving one row per CDR3 protein. The data contain about 1.1 million distinct CDR3 sequences, around two fifths of them singletons. Sequencing used blood. The TCR originated in a man aged 18 to 29 in good health. The V gene is TRBV4-2, the J gene TRBJ2-7; 13 positions match TRBD2. Written as DNA, the CDR3 is TGTGCCAGCAGCCAGCCCAACGACAGAAATACTCCCGGGACTAGCGGGGTCTACGAGCAGTACTTC. This translates into CASSQPNDRNTPGTSGVYEQYF.